Below are 22 T cell receptor beta chains sequenced from a single sample in a study of blood T cell repertoires in COVID-19. Only in-frame clones appear in the TCRdb table, and some are missing; sequencing was by immunoSEQ multiplex PCR. The sample lists around 140,000 clones; 86% were seen once. Specimen: PBMCs or T cells enriched from blood (not recorded which). All receptors come from a man aged 45-65 years who had recovered from COVID-19.

The chain recombines TRBV12-3 or TRBV12-4 with TRBJ2-1; D is undetermined. The CDR3 is made up of 11 amino acids. V dropped 6 bases and J dropped 6 bases, with 6 bases sitting between them. CDR3 sequence reads: CASSPFNEQFF. The CDR3 DNA reads TGTGCCAGCAGCCCCTTCAATGAGCAGTTCTTC.

The chain couples TRBV5-1 to TRBJ2-1; possible D gene TRBD1, 5 bases. This CDR3 has 14 amino acids. The germline V gene has CDR1 SGHRS and CDR2 YFSETQ. Trimming stripped 0 bases from V and 13 bases from J, with 17 bases between. The CDR3 bases are TGCGCCAGCAGCTTGGGGGGCCGTGCAGTTGAACAGTTCTTC. Amino acid sequence: CASSLGGRAVEQFF.

The sample holds one count of this clone. The genes are TRBV28 and TRBJ1-1; D not resolved. Germline assignment: CDR1 MDHEN and CDR2 SYDVKM. With 10 bases removed from V and 0 bases from J, the gap between germline ends came to 15 bases. The CDR3 is 14 residues long. Written as DNA, the CDR3 is TGTGCCACCCTTCGGGGATTCATGAACACTGAAGCTTTCTTT. This gives the protein CATLRGFMNTEAFF.

The rearrangement uses TRBV6-5 and TRBJ1-1, with no clear D. Germline loops: CDR1 MNHEY, CDR2 SVGAGI. The CDR3 is 13 residues long. V was cut by 4 bases and J by 1 base, with 7 bases left in between. CDR3 residues: CASSFTPNTEAFF. The CDR3 DNA is TGTGCCAGCAGTTTTACTCCGAACACTGAAGCTTTCTTT.

This sequence joins TRBV19 and TRBJ2-1, with TRBD1 identical over 7 bases. Germline V gene data show CDR1 as LNHDA and CDR2 as SQIVND (reference sequence). The V segment lost 5 bases and the J segment 2 bases; nucleotides outside the gene matches: 6. The CDR3 extends over 15 amino acids. The CDR3 region is CASSRWQGAYNEQFF. The CDR3 bases are TGTGCCAGTAGTCGCTGGCAGGGGGCCTACAATGAGCAGTTCTTC.

V and J are TRBV5-1 and TRBJ2-3; D is possibly TRBD1 (5 bases). V dropped 0 bases and J dropped 2 bases, with 13 bases sitting between them. CDR1 and CDR2 from the germline V gene are SGHRS and YFSETQ. This CDR3 contains 16 residues. CDR3: CASSLGQYSPTDTQYF. The CDR3 nucleotides are TGCGCCAGCAGCTTGGGACAGTATTCCCCCACAGATACGCAGTATTTT.

CDR3 in DNA: TGTGCTAGTGGTTTCGAGCCCCGAGGAGCAAGGGGCTACACCTTC. Translated, it gives CASGFEPRGARGYTF. The rearrangement links TRBV12-5 to TRBJ1-2; no firm D call. The CDR3 spans 15 residues. Germline V lookup: CDR1 LGHNT, CDR2 FRNRAP. The V and J ends lost 3 bases and 8 bases respectively, with 19 bases between them.

This chain joins TRBV5-1 and TRBJ1-1; D is perhaps TRBD1 (5 bases). Germline V gene lookup returns CDR1 SGHRS and CDR2 YFSETQ. V was cut by 1 base and J by 1 base, with 14 bases left in between. This CDR3 has 16 amino acids. CDR3 coding DNA: TGCGCCAGCAGCTTGAGCCAGGGAGGTGGGAACACTGAAGCTTTCTTT. Amino acid sequence: CASSLSQGGGNTEAFF.

The J gene is TRBJ2-6, the V gene TRBV5-5; 11 nucleotides align to TRBD1. The J segment lost 0 bases and the V segment lost 7 bases, leaving 12 bases of the junction unmatched. The germline V gene has CDR1 SGHKS and CDR2 YYEKEE (reference sequence). The CDR3 is made up of 19 amino acids. The CDR3 DNA sequence: TGTGCCAGCGGGATTTCCGGGACAGGGGGTTTCTCTGGGGCCAACGTCCTGACTTTC. It specifies CASGISGTGGFSGANVLTF. The variable domain in full, with the rest retrieved from reference TRBV5-5 and TRBJ2-6, is DAGVTQSPTHLIKTRGQQVTLRCSPISGHKSVSWYQQVLGQGPQFIFQYYEKEERGRGNFPDRFSARQFPNYSSELNVNALLLGDSALYLCASGISGTGGFSGANVLTFGAGSRLTVL.

The chain uses TRBV10-1 and TRBJ2-7; 8 nucleotides align to TRBD1. V lost 4 bases to trimming and J lost 0 bases; unmatched junction nucleotides: 14. Germline V gives CDR1 WNHNN, CDR2 SYGVQD (reference sequence). The CDR3 runs 18 residues. CDR3: CASSAGTGSPRDSYEQYV. The DNA of the CDR3 is TGCGCCAGCAGTGCCGGGACAGGTAGTCCCCGGGACTCCTACGAGCAGTACGTC.

The count of this clone is one. V gene TRBV7-2 combines with J gene TRBJ2-5; no definite D call. V lost 3 bases to trimming and J lost 4 bases, with 15 bases between them. CDR1 and CDR2 (germline): SGHTA, FQGNSA. CDR3 size: 15 residues. The CDR3 nucleotides read TGTGCCAGCAGCTTCTCAGATCAGCGAGGAGAGACCCAGTACTTC. This gives the protein CASSFSDQRGETQYF.

The chain's CDR3 is CASSLTPSGDSNEQFF. DNA of the CDR3: TGTGCCAGCAGCTTAACGCCGAGCGGAGATAGCAATGAGCAGTTCTTC. This chain uses TRBV7-3 with TRBJ2-1; perhaps TRBD2 as D (5 bases). The germline gives CDR1 SGHTA, CDR2 FQGTGA. V was cut by 0 bases and J by 6 bases, with 15 bases left in between. The CDR3 totals 16 residues.

The V call is TRBV6-6, the J call TRBJ1-2; D might be TRBD1 (6 bases). Trimming took off 5 bases at V and 2 bases at J, with 21 bases between the two ends. The CDR3 sequence is 17 residues long. Germline V gene lookup returns CDR1 MNHNY and CDR2 SVGAGI (reference sequence). The CDR3 reads CASSPRGTTVGNYGYTF. CDR3 nucleotides: TGTGCCAGCAGTCCGAGGGGGACTACAGTTGGGAACTATGGCTACACCTTC.

The rearrangement uses TRBV20-1 and TRBJ2-3, with 9 bases that match TRBD1. The CDR3 spans 15 residues. Per the germline V gene, CDR1 is DFQATT and CDR2 is SNEGSKA (reference sequence). The V and J ends lost 3 bases and 3 bases, in that order; junction bases with no gene match: 7. The CDR3 sequence: CSASPGTGWTDTQYF. Written as DNA, the CDR3 is TGCAGTGCTAGTCCCGGGACAGGGTGGACAGATACGCAGTATTTT.

This clone was found once. This chain connects TRBV2 to TRBJ2-1, with 12 nucleotides matching TRBD2. The CDR3 loop spans 16 amino acids. The germline CDR1 and CDR2 sequences are SNHLY and FYNNEI. The V segment lost 2 bases and the J segment 5 bases; nucleotides outside the gene matches: 4. CDR3 region: CASSERTSGKNNEQFF. CDR3 nucleotide sequence: TGTGCCAGCAGTGAAAGGACTAGCGGGAAGAACAATGAGCAGTTCTTC.

The V call is TRBV7-8, the J call TRBJ2-7, with 9 bases that match TRBD1. After removal of 0 bases from V and 2 bases from J, the junction contained 14 bases not matched to a gene. The CDR3 runs to 19 residues. Germline CDR1 is SGHVS and CDR2 is FQNEAQ. CDR3 nucleotides: TGTGCCAGCAGCTTAGCCTACTATACAGGACAGGGGCTTCCCTACGAGCAGTACTTC. This translates into CASSLAYYTGQGLPYEQYF.

This chain joins TRBV7-9 and TRBJ1-2, with D perhaps TRBD1 (6 bases). V was clipped by 1 base and J by 8 bases, with 11 bases between them. CDR3 length equals 13 residues. CDR1 and CDR2 (germline): SEHNR, FQNEAQ (reference sequence). The CDR3 loop is CASSLVQGFGYTF. As DNA, the CDR3 is TGTGCCAGCAGCTTAGTTCAGGGGTTCGGCTACACCTTC.

Details on this clone: An end of the junction does not agree with germline; a read error may underlie this. The chain uses TRBV7-7 and TRBJ1-5, with TRBD1 matching over 9 bases. Per germline, CDR1 SSHAT and CDR2 FNYEAQ (reference sequence). This CDR3 spans 13 amino acids. CDR3 in DNA: TGTGCTAGCAGCCCGGACAGGGGACAGCCCCAGCATTTT. Encoded protein: CASSPDRGQPQHF. Drawing the rest from reference TRBV7-7 and TRBJ1-5, the complete variable domain is GAGVSQSPRYKVTKRGQDVTLRCDPISSHATLYWYQQALGQGPEFLTYFNYEAQPDKSGLPSDRFSAERPEGSISTLTIQRTEQRDSAMYRCASSPDRGQPQHFGDGTRLSIL.

V and J are TRBV29-1 and TRBJ2-6, with 7 bases that match TRBD2. The CDR3 spans 16 residues. Germline V gene lookup returns CDR1 SQVTM and CDR2 ANQGSEA. V lost 0 bases, J lost 4 bases, and 6 bases stayed unmatched. The CDR3 sequence is CSVEDWGGIGANVLTF. CDR3 in DNA: TGCAGCGTTGAAGATTGGGGAGGGATCGGGGCCAACGTCCTGACTTTC.

The gene calls are TRBV6-2 or TRBV6-3 and TRBJ2-7; 10 bases are shared with TRBD2. The CDR3 is 15 residues long. Trimming took 2 bases from V and 7 from J; bases not matched to a gene: 8. Germline assignment: CDR1 MNHEY and CDR2 SVGEGT. CDR3 DNA: TGTGCCAGCAGTTACGGTCTAGCGGGAGCTGGGGAGCAGTACTTC. It is translated as CASSYGLAGAGEQYF.

This clone was seen only once. The genes are TRBV24-1 and TRBJ2-1, with 11 bases identical to TRBD2. The CDR3 is made up of 16 amino acids. V gave up 3 bases and J gave up 6 bases; unmatched junction bases: 6. Germline CDR1 is KGHDR and CDR2 is SFDVKD. This CDR3 reads CATSDTVGTSGNEQFF. The CDR3 nucleotides read TGTGCCACCAGTGATACCGTCGGGACTAGCGGCAATGAGCAGTTCTTC.

The chain links TRBV7-5 to TRBJ2-7; the table's D call, TRBD2, was not checked against the DNA. TRBV7-5 is designated a pseudogene. There are 14 residues in the CDR3. This CDR3 is CARIAPPRNVEQYV. The CDR3 nucleotides read TGTGCCAGAATAGCGCCCCCCCGAAACGTCGAGCAGTACGTC.